Listed here are 28 T cell receptor beta chains from one sample, sequenced in a study of cytomegalovirus exposure and HLA in healthy donors (dated by TCRdb to between 2016 and 2019). Library creation used the immunoSEQ multiplex PCR assay. For the multiplex PCR, a mixture combining 60 forward primers for TCR Vbeta segments and 13 reverse primers for TCR Jbeta segments was used. This immuneACCESS table, as held by TCRdb, lists in-frame sequences with V and J called but not all clones. Of the missing ones, under half trace to an unresolved V gene in checked studies; the others have no known cause. The sample has approximately 120,000 clones on record. Of the sample, roughly 1% is held by the ten largest clones. What was sequenced was PBMCs. The receptor set was obtained from a young man in good health and CMV-seronegative.

The CDR3 bases are TGTGCCACCAGAGAGCAGGGGGCAGGAGAGACCCAGTACTTC. This codes for CATREQGAGETQYF. The rearrangement joins TRBV15 to TRBJ2-5; 8 nucleotides line up with TRBD1. V was pared by 6 bases and J by 4 bases, with 7 bases of the junction left unmatched. This CDR3 is built from 14 residues. Germline V lookup: CDR1 LNHNV, CDR2 YYDKDF (reference sequence).

The chain uses TRBV30 and TRBJ1-6; TRBD1 aligns across 8 bases. The CDR3 spans 13 residues. The V segment lost 1 base and the J segment 10 bases; nucleotides outside the gene matches: 3. CDR1 GTSNPN and CDR2 SVGIG come from the germline V gene (reference sequence). CDR3 amino acids: CAWSEQGDSPLHF. The CDR3 DNA follows: TGTGCCTGGAGTGAACAGGGGGACTCACCCCTCCACTTT.

V usage is TRBV28 and J usage is TRBJ1-2, with TRBD1 matching over 12 bases. The CDR3 covers 14 residues. With V trimmed by 6 bases and J by 4 bases, 3 bases remained unmatched. Germline values: CDR1 MDHEN, CDR2 SYDVKM. This CDR3 is CASRGTGGAYGYTF. For the CDR3, the DNA is TGTGCCAGCAGGGGGACAGGGGGCGCCTATGGCTACACCTTC.

The chain employs TRBV5-4 and TRBJ2-7; 11 bases are a match to TRBD1. V was clipped by 3 bases and J by 3 bases; unmatched bases: 5. The CDR3 spans 15 residues. Germline CDR1 reads SGHNT; CDR2 reads YYREEE (reference sequence). The CDR3 nucleotides are TGTGCCAGCAGCTCTGGACAGGGGGCGCACTACGAGCAGTACTTC. Translation: CASSSGQGAHYEQYF.

The chain employs TRBV11-2 and TRBJ1-2; the match to TRBD1 covers 7 bases. This CDR3 comprises 12 residues. Germline V gene sequence: CDR1 SGHAT, CDR2 FQNNGV. V lost 3 bases, J lost 8 bases, and 3 bases stayed unmatched. The CDR3 nucleotides are TGTGCCAGCAGCTTTGGACAGGACGGCTACACCTTC. Encoded protein: CASSFGQDGYTF.

This rearrangement joins TRBV11-2 to TRBJ2-7; D possibly corresponds to TRBD1 (6 bases). V lost 1 base, J lost 0 bases, and 19 bases lay in between. The CDR3 totals 18 residues. CDR1 is SGHAT, CDR2 FQNNGV, per germline. CDR3 in amino acids: CASSLAVVGQGPSYEQYF. In DNA form, the CDR3 reads TGTGCCAGCAGCTTAGCCGTAGTCGGGCAGGGGCCCTCCTACGAGCAGTACTTC.

V usage is TRBV29-1 and J usage is TRBJ2-7; D uncertain. CDR1 is SQVTM and CDR2 is ANQGSEA in the germline V gene. There are 14 residues in the CDR3. Trimming shortened V by 5 bases and J by 0 bases, and 14 bases separated the two germline ends. The CDR3 nucleotides read TGCAGCGTTCATACGGTGATCCTCTCCTACGAGCAGTACTTC. It is translated as CSVHTVILSYEQYF.

The chain has TRBV7-9 and TRBJ1-1, with 12 bases identical to TRBD1. CDR1 SEHNR and CDR2 FQNEAQ come from the germline V gene (reference sequence). V shed 5 bases, J shed 5 bases, and the junction held 9 bases outside the gene matches. This CDR3 is 16 amino acids long. The CDR3 bases are TGTGCCAGCAGCCCACGAGGGACAGGGGGCCCAACTGAAGCTTTCTTT. It is translated as CASSPRGTGGPTEAFF.

This rearrangement joins TRBV5-1 to TRBJ1-1; tentative D call: TRBD1 (6 bases). CDR1 is SGHRS, CDR2 YFSETQ, per germline. The CDR3 loop spans 14 amino acids. Trimming removed 3 bases at V and 5 bases at J, with 14 bases between. CDR3 loop: CASSSGTPNTEAFF. The CDR3 DNA follows: TGCGCCAGCAGCTCCGGGACACCTAATACTGAAGCTTTCTTT.

The chain is built from TRBV7-8 and TRBJ2-7; maybe TRBD2 (7 bases). Germline CDR1 and CDR2: SGHVS and FQNEAQ. This CDR3 region has 15 residues. V lost 4 bases to trimming and J lost 1 base, with 14 bases between them. The CDR3 nucleotides are TGTGCCAGCAGCTCAGGGGCGGGGGCTTCCTACGAGCAGTACTTC. Residues: CASSSGAGASYEQYF.

The CDR3 nucleotides are TGCGCCAGCAGCTCCGGGACAGGGGCTGAAAAACTGTTTTTT. Residues: CASSSGTGAEKLFF. V gene TRBV4-1 combines with J gene TRBJ1-4; TRBD1 matches at 10 bases. The ends lost 5 bases at V and 7 bases at J; junction bases unmatched: 4. The CDR3 runs to 14 residues. Germline V gives CDR1 MGHRA, CDR2 YSYEKL.

The V gene is TRBV7-2, the J gene TRBJ2-1, with a tentative D call TRBD2 (6 bases). This CDR3 is 15 amino acids long. Germline CDR1 SGHTA, CDR2 FQGNSA. Trimming removed 3 bases from V and 4 bases from J, with 13 bases in between. The CDR3 region has the DNA TGTGCCAGCAGCTTGGCTGGCGGGGCTTACAATGAGCAGTTCTTC. This translates into CASSLAGGAYNEQFF.

V usage is TRBV5-1 and J usage is TRBJ2-5; TRBD1 is a possible D gene (6 bases). Germline V CDR1 and CDR2: SGHRS, YFSETQ. The CDR3 is made up of 14 amino acids. Trimming shortened V by 0 bases and J by 4 bases, and 10 bases separated the two germline ends. As DNA, the CDR3 is TGCGCCAGCAGCTTGGTTGGGGGCCCAGAGACCCAGTACTTC. Its protein is CASSLVGGPETQYF. Based on the CDR3 plus reference TRBV5-1 and TRBJ2-5, the full variable domain is KAGVTQTPRYLIKTRGQQVTLSCSPISGHRSVSWYQQTPGQGLQFLFEYFSETQRNKGNFPGRFSGRQFSNSRSEMNVSTLELGDSALYLCASSLVGGPETQYFGPGTRLLVL.

V and J are TRBV5-1 and TRBJ1-1; 10 bases fit TRBD1. Germline V gene sequence: CDR1 SGHRS, CDR2 YFSETQ. With 4 bases clipped from V and 2 bases from J, the junction kept 5 bases outside the gene matches. The CDR3 loop spans 15 amino acids. The CDR3 sequence is CASSARTGGNTEAFF. CDR3 nucleotides: TGCGCCAGCAGCGCGAGGACAGGGGGAAACACTGAAGCTTTCTTT.

The chain carries TRBV6-6 and TRBJ1-1; weak D call: TRBD1 (6 bases). Germline lookup yields CDR1 MNHNY and CDR2 SVGAGI (reference sequence). Trimming removed 5 bases at V and 1 base at J, with 17 bases between. The CDR3 runs to 16 residues. CDR3 sequence: CASSKPRQVENTEAFF. The CDR3 nucleotides read TGTGCCAGCAGTAAACCCCGACAGGTCGAGAACACTGAAGCTTTCTTT.

The chain joins TRBV6-1 to TRBJ2-2, with TRBD2 identical over 8 bases. CDR1 and CDR2 (germline): MNHNS, SASEGT. With 4 bases clipped from V and 0 bases from J, the junction kept 7 bases outside the gene matches. The CDR3 spans 17 residues. CDR3 region: CASSAISGVANTGELFF. The CDR3 DNA reads TGTGCCAGCAGTGCAATTAGCGGGGTAGCGAACACCGGGGAGCTGTTTTTT.

Written as DNA, the CDR3 is TGTGCCAGCAGCCCTAGGGGTCGGGAGACCCAGTACTTC. This translates into CASSPRGRETQYF. The rearrangement links TRBV13 to TRBJ2-5, with D possibly being TRBD1 (5 bases). The CDR3 loop spans 13 amino acids. Germline V gives CDR1 PRHDT, CDR2 FYEKMQ (reference sequence). The V and J ends lost 5 bases and 5 bases respectively, with 12 bases between them.

The rearrangement joins TRBV30 to TRBJ2-7; 11 bases align to TRBD2. Germline V gene sequence: CDR1 GTSNPN, CDR2 SVGIG (reference sequence). The CDR3 is 15 residues long. With V trimmed by 2 bases and J by 7 bases, 10 bases remained unmatched. CDR3 coding DNA: TGTGCCTGGAGTCTTTTACTAGCGGGAGCGGAAGAGCAGTACTTC. It is translated as CAWSLLLAGAEEQYF. Full variable domain (rest looked up from reference TRBV30 and TRBJ2-7): SQTIHQWPATLVQPVGSPLSLECTVEGTSNPNLYWYRQAAGRGLQLLFYSVGIGQISSEVPQNLSASRPQDRQFILSSKKLLLSDSGFYLCAWSLLLAGAEEQYFGPGTRLTVT.

This chain links TRBV6-4 with TRBJ2-3, with 11 nucleotides matching TRBD2. Trimming cost V 3 bases and J 2 bases; bases outside gene matches: 4. The germline gives CDR1 MRHNA, CDR2 SNTAGT. The CDR3 covers 16 residues. The CDR3 nucleotides are TGTGCCAGCAGTGATACACTAGCGGGGGCCACAGATACGCAGTATTTT. It translates to CASSDTLAGATDTQYF.

V usage is TRBV15 and J usage is TRBJ2-7; D is undetermined. Germline V gives CDR1 LNHNV, CDR2 YYDKDF (reference sequence). V shed 5 bases and J shed 2 bases, with 16 bases lying between them. The length of the CDR3 is 15 residues. CDR3 DNA sequence: TGTGCCACCAGCTTACTCTCCGGTTTGGCCTACGAGCAGTACTTC. It translates to CATSLLSGLAYEQYF. Full variable domain (outside the CDR3, taken from reference TRBV15 and TRBJ2-7): DAMVIQNPRYQVTQFGKPVTLSCSQTLNHNVMYWYQQKSSQAPKLLFHYYDKDFNNEADTPDNFQSRRPNTSFCFLDIRSPGLGDTAMYLCATSLLSGLAYEQYFGPGTRLTVT.

The chain recombines TRBV30 with TRBJ2-1; unclear D gene. The CDR3 has 13 residues. Germline values: CDR1 GTSNPN, CDR2 SVGIG (reference sequence). Trimming left V 3 bases short and J 4 bases short, with 10 bases between. This CDR3 is CAWSDQIYNEQFF. In DNA, the CDR3 is TGTGCCTGGAGCGATCAGATTTACAATGAGCAGTTCTTC.

The chain recombines TRBV6-6 with TRBJ1-5, with TRBD1 matching 10 bases. Germline V CDR1 and CDR2: MNHNY, SVGAGI (reference sequence). The CDR3 length is 15 residues. The trim removed 6 bases at V and 6 bases at J, leaving 8 bases unmatched. The CDR3 sequence: CASRTTGGDTQPQHF. Here the CDR3 DNA reads TGTGCCAGCAGGACGACAGGGGGCGATACTCAGCCCCAGCATTTT.

The rearrangement joins TRBV18 to TRBJ1-1, with D perhaps matching TRBD1 (5 bases). The V end was cut by 3 bases, the J end by 2 bases, with 19 bases between. This CDR3 region has 17 residues. Germline V gene lookup returns CDR1 KGHSH and CDR2 LQKENI. CDR3 protein: CASSPPGRDSLNTEAFF. The CDR3 coding sequence is TGTGCCAGCTCACCTCCCGGCAGGGATTCCCTCAACACTGAAGCTTTCTTT.

As DNA, the CDR3 is TGTGCCAGCAGCTTGGTAGCAGGGGGAAACACTGAAGCTTTCTTT. This translates into CASSLVAGGNTEAFF. The chain is built from TRBV5-8 and TRBJ1-1, with 7 bases aligning to TRBD1. The CDR3 contains 15 residues. CDR1 is SGHTS and CDR2 is YDEGEE in the germline V gene. J lost 2 bases, V lost 0 bases, and 4 bases had no gene match.

The chain recombines TRBV28 with TRBJ1-2; 7 nucleotides line up with TRBD1. Germline V CDR1 and CDR2: MDHEN, SYDVKM. V was pared by 3 bases and J by 4 bases, with 17 bases of the junction left unmatched. The CDR3 loop spans 18 amino acids. Here the CDR3 DNA reads TGTGCCAGCAGTTTGGGGCCGGGACCGAGGGGGCATGGCTATGGCTACACCTTC. It translates to CASSLGPGPRGHGYGYTF.

The chain links TRBV5-6 to TRBJ2-3; D is possibly TRBD2 (6 bases). Trimming shortened V by 2 bases and J by 0 bases, and 13 bases separated the two germline ends. Germline V gene data show CDR1 as SGHDT and CDR2 as YYEEEE. The CDR3 consists of 16 residues. The CDR3 region is CASSLFLRESTDTQYF. The CDR3 DNA sequence: TGTGCCAGCAGCTTATTTTTGCGGGAAAGCACAGATACGCAGTATTTT. Full variable domain (remainder filled in from reference TRBV5-6 and TRBJ2-3): DAGVTQSPTHLIKTRGQQVTLRCSPKSGHDTVSWYQQALGQGPQFIFQYYEEEERQRGNFPDRFSGHQFPNYSSELNVNALLLGDSALYLCASSLFLRESTDTQYFGPGTRLTVL.

The chain links TRBV5-4 to TRBJ1-2; 7 bases match TRBD1. CDR1 is SGHNT, CDR2 YYREEE, per germline (reference sequence). With V trimmed by 2 bases and J by 4 bases, 5 bases remained unmatched. This CDR3 contains 14 residues. CDR3 in amino acids: CASSFKGQSYGYTF. DNA of the CDR3: TGTGCCAGCAGCTTTAAGGGACAGAGCTATGGCTACACCTTC. The complete variable domain, with remaining parts taken from reference TRBV5-4 and TRBJ1-2, reads ETGVTQSPTHLIKTRGQQVTLRCSSQSGHNTVSWYQQALGQGPQFIFQYYREEENGRGNFPPRFSGLQFPNYSSELNVNALELDDSALYLCASSFKGQSYGYTFGSGTRLTVV.

The chain links TRBV7-8 to TRBJ1-2; a possible D gene is TRBD1 (6 bases). CDR3 length equals 15 residues. V lost 0 bases and J 7 bases, leaving 15 bases between the germline ends. Germline CDR1 SGHVS, CDR2 FQNEAQ. The CDR3 is CASSLAPRGMGGYTF. Here the CDR3 DNA reads TGTGCCAGCAGCTTAGCTCCCAGGGGAATGGGTGGCTACACCTTC.